These 28 T cell receptor beta chains share one sample of origin, sequenced in a study of blood T cell repertoires in COVID-19. Measured with immunoSEQ multiplex PCR; TCRdb has only the in-frame clones, and not every one. Of about 140,000 clones detected, 70% to 90% appear once; the ten largest clones hold about 11%. The source material was peripheral blood. Receptors originate from a woman older than 75 with acute or convalescent COVID-19.

The rearrangement links TRBV5-1 to TRBJ2-5; TRBD1 aligns across 10 bases. Germline-derived CDR1 and CDR2 are SGHRS and YFSETQ. V shed 4 bases, J shed 5 bases, and the junction held 11 bases outside the gene matches. The CDR3 extends over 16 amino acids. The CDR3 sequence is CASSPNLGTGVETQYF. CDR3 in DNA: TGCGCCAGCAGCCCGAACCTTGGGACAGGGGTGGAGACCCAGTACTTC.

The rearrangement links TRBV5-1 to TRBJ1-3; perhaps TRBD1 as D (6 bases). The CDR3 covers 16 residues. Deletions cut 0 bases from V and 0 bases from J, with 10 bases between. Germline V lookup: CDR1 SGHRS, CDR2 YFSETQ. DNA of the CDR3: TGCGCCAGCAGCTTGGACGGACAGAGCTCTGGAAACACCATATATTTT. It encodes CASSLDGQSSGNTIYF. Full variable domain (remainder filled in from reference TRBV5-1 and TRBJ1-3): KAGVTQTPRYLIKTRGQQVTLSCSPISGHRSVSWYQQTPGQGLQFLFEYFSETQRNKGNFPGRFSGRQFSNSRSEMNVSTLELGDSALYLCASSLDGQSSGNTIYFGEGSWLTVV.

The chain combines TRBV10-1 with TRBJ2-5; TRBD2 matches at 7 bases. There are 14 residues in the CDR3. V lost 0 bases to trimming and J lost 4 bases; unmatched junction nucleotides: 2. The germline CDR1 and CDR2 sequences are WNHNN and SYGVQD (reference sequence). The CDR3 here is CASSESAGRETQYF. Here the CDR3 DNA reads TGCGCCAGCAGTGAGTCAGCGGGGAGAGAGACCCAGTACTTC.

The chain recombines TRBV4-2 with TRBJ1-3; D not certain. Germline loops: CDR1 LGHNA, CDR2 YNFKEQ. Trimming removed 0 bases from V and 0 bases from J, with 6 bases in between. The CDR3 extends over 15 amino acids. CDR3 amino acids: CASSQDWSSGNTIYF. Written as DNA, the CDR3 is TGTGCCAGCAGCCAAGACTGGAGCTCTGGAAACACCATATATTTT.

The chain couples TRBV6-5 to TRBJ2-7; D call uncertain. Trimming pared 5 bases from V and 1 base from J, leaving 15 bases between. Germline V lookup: CDR1 MNHEY, CDR2 SVGAGI. This CDR3 is 15 amino acids long. CDR3 protein: CASSRGTVPSYEQYF. The CDR3 DNA reads as TGTGCCAGCAGTCGCGGAACTGTCCCGTCCTACGAGCAGTACTTC.

The chain employs TRBV6-5 and TRBJ1-1, with TRBD1 identical over 7 bases. Trimming removed 6 bases from V and 1 base from J; junction bases left unmatched: 5. Per the germline V gene, CDR1 is MNHEY and CDR2 is SVGAGI. This CDR3 has 14 amino acids. CDR3 nucleotide sequence: TGTGCCAGCAGAGGACAGGTTACGAACACTGAAGCTTTCTTT. Translation gives CASRGQVTNTEAFF.

The genes are TRBV7-8 and TRBJ1-1; D is unresolved. The germline V and J ends were trimmed by 1 base and 10 bases, with 13 bases remaining between them. This CDR3 has 13 amino acids. Germline V gene data show CDR1 as SGHVS and CDR2 as FQNEAQ. The CDR3 here is CASSLVSRSGAFF. The CDR3 nucleotides are TGTGCCAGCAGCTTAGTATCGCGTTCAGGAGCTTTCTTT.

The rearrangement uses TRBV5-6 and TRBJ1-6; TRBD1 agrees at 9 bases. J was trimmed by 8 bases and V by 4 bases; bases with no gene match: 7. The germline gives CDR1 SGHDT, CDR2 YYEEEE. The CDR3 contains 15 residues. The CDR3 DNA follows: TGTGCCAGCAGCCGGATAGACAGGGGGGATTCACCCCTCCACTTT. Protein: CASSRIDRGDSPLHF.

This clone was recorded once. The chain links TRBV11-2 to TRBJ1-2, with a weak D call TRBD1 (6 bases). Between the trimmed V and J ends, which lost 2 bases and 1 base, there was a span of 20 bases. This CDR3 has 18 amino acids. Per germline, CDR1 SGHAT and CDR2 FQNNGV. CDR3: CASSLRHTTRGINYGYTF. The CDR3, as DNA: TGTGCCAGCAGCTTACGCCACACGACCAGGGGAATTAACTATGGCTACACCTTC.

V gene TRBV6-2 or TRBV6-3 combines with J gene TRBJ2-5; weak D call: TRBD1 (6 bases). From germline, CDR1 is MNHEY and CDR2 SVGEGT. This CDR3 contains 18 residues. Trimming took 5 bases from V and 5 from J, leaving 27 bases between them. The CDR3 nucleotides are TGTGCCAGCAGTCAACACCCCGACAGGCCAGGGTCGGGGGAGACCCAGTACTTC. Translated, it gives CASSQHPDRPGSGETQYF.

The J gene is TRBJ1-1, the V gene TRBV19; 9 bases agree with TRBD1. Germline V gene sequence: CDR1 LNHDA, CDR2 SQIVND (reference sequence). The CDR3 runs 15 residues. Trimming took 4 bases from V and 3 from J; bases not matched to a gene: 6. The CDR3 nucleotides read TGTGCCAGTAGTACAAGACAGGGGGTCGACACTGAAGCTTTCTTT. Translating gives CASSTRQGVDTEAFF.

This chain uses TRBV19 with TRBJ1-2, with 9 bases lining up with TRBD1. The CDR3 spans 14 residues. CDR1 LNHDA and CDR2 SQIVND come from the germline V gene (reference sequence). Trimming took 4 bases from V and 7 from J; bases not matched to a gene: 7. The CDR3 region has the DNA TGTGCCAGTAGTACCCGGGACAGGGTTGGTGGCTACACCTTC. This encodes CASSTRDRVGGYTF.

The chain recombines TRBV7-2 with TRBJ1-1; D perhaps matches TRBD1 (6 bases). Germline V gene sequence: CDR1 SGHTA, CDR2 FQGNSA. V was cut by 4 bases and J by 5 bases, with 14 bases left in between. The CDR3 consists of 14 residues. The CDR3 protein is CASSYQAQGTEAFF. CDR3 DNA sequence: TGTGCCAGCAGCTACCAGGCCCAGGGGACTGAAGCTTTCTTT.

The chain uses TRBV5-4 and TRBJ2-3, with 13 bases fitting TRBD2. CDR1 and CDR2 from the germline V gene are SGHNT and YYREEE (reference sequence). This CDR3 comprises 18 residues. J gave up 4 bases and V 3 bases, and 11 bases lay outside the gene matches. CDR3 sequence reads: CASSSGTSGEEIADTQYF. CDR3 bases: TGTGCCAGCAGCTCGGGGACTAGCGGGGAGGAAATCGCAGATACGCAGTATTTT. Combining the CDR3 with reference TRBV5-4 and TRBJ2-3 gives the whole variable domain ETGVTQSPTHLIKTRGQQVTLRCSSQSGHNTVSWYQQALGQGPQFIFQYYREEENGRGNFPPRFSGLQFPNYSSELNVNALELDDSALYLCASSSGTSGEEIADTQYFGPGTRLTVL.

The gene calls are TRBV7-2 and TRBJ1-2; possible D gene TRBD1, 6 bases. In germline, CDR1 is SGHTA, CDR2 FQGNSA. V gave up 5 bases and J gave up 6 bases, with 16 bases separating them. This CDR3 has 14 amino acids. CDR3 sequence reads: CASSPSDRPHGYTF. DNA for the CDR3: TGTGCCAGCAGCCCCTCTGACAGGCCCCATGGCTACACCTTC.

This rearrangement joins TRBV12-3 or TRBV12-4 to TRBJ1-1, with D possibly being TRBD1 (6 bases). V lost 6 bases and J lost 4, with 12 bases in between. The CDR3 extends over 13 amino acids. CDR3: CASSMGGATEAFF. The CDR3 DNA follows: TGTGCCAGCAGCATGGGGGGGGCCACTGAAGCTTTCTTT.

The rearrangement uses TRBV3-1 (or the pseudogene TRBV3-2) and TRBJ1-1; unclear D gene. This CDR3 is 14 amino acids long. CDR1 LGHDT and CDR2 YNNKEL come from the germline V gene (reference sequence). V lost 1 base and J 4 bases, leaving 10 bases between the germline ends. CDR3 amino acids: CASSQAGPGTEAFF. The CDR3 DNA is TGTGCCAGCAGCCAAGCTGGGCCAGGCACTGAAGCTTTCTTT.

The chain is built from TRBV5-1 and TRBJ2-6; 7 bases fit TRBD1. CDR1 SGHRS and CDR2 YFSETQ come from the germline V gene. V was pared by 9 bases and J by 4 bases, with 7 bases of the junction left unmatched. This CDR3 has 14 amino acids. The CDR3 sequence: CATTTGSGANVLTF. The CDR3 DNA follows: TGCGCCACCACGACAGGGTCAGGGGCCAACGTCCTGACTTTC.

This chain links TRBV5-4 with TRBJ2-3; D may be TRBD2 (7 bases). The CDR3 consists of 15 residues. Trimming took off 5 bases at V and 0 bases at J, with 13 bases between the two ends. CDR1 and CDR2 (germline): SGHNT, YYREEE (reference sequence). The CDR3 is CASSLGGPSTDTQYF. In DNA, the CDR3 is TGTGCCAGCAGTCTCGGGGGGCCAAGCACAGATACGCAGTATTTT.

This clone occurred once. V usage is TRBV19 and J usage is TRBJ2-7, with TRBD2 matching over 11 bases. Germline CDR1 LNHDA, CDR2 SQIVND (reference sequence). This CDR3 region has 17 residues. After removal of 3 bases from V and 7 bases from J, the junction contained 14 bases not matched to a gene. CDR3 coding DNA: TGTGCCAGTAGTATCACCCCTACTAGCGGGGGCAAACGGGAGCAGTACTTC. Its protein product is CASSITPTSGGKREQYF.

This sequence joins TRBV5-4 and TRBJ2-1, with TRBD1 as a possible D gene (6 bases). Germline-derived CDR1 and CDR2 are SGHNT and YYREEE (reference sequence). V was shortened by 4 bases and J by 8 bases, with 22 bases between the two germline ends. The CDR3 runs to 16 residues. Written as DNA, the CDR3 is TGTGCCAGCAGCGTCCCTGGGGGCAGGTTTTCGGATGAGCAGTTCTTC. This sequence encodes CASSVPGGRFSDEQFF.

The gene calls are TRBV18 and TRBJ1-2, with TRBD1 identical over 10 bases. The CDR3 consists of 16 residues. Germline V gene lookup returns CDR1 KGHSH and CDR2 LQKENI. V lost 6 bases to trimming and J lost 2 bases; unmatched junction nucleotides: 9. DNA of the CDR3: TGTGCCAGCTCCCCAGCCGGGACAGGGGAAAACTATGGCTACACCTTC. Translated: CASSPAGTGENYGYTF.

This chain connects TRBV7-2 to TRBJ2-7; D ambiguous. CDR1 SGHTA and CDR2 FQGNSA come from the germline V gene. This CDR3 is 14 amino acids long. With 5 bases removed from V and 5 bases from J, the gap between germline ends came to 16 bases. The CDR3 sequence is CASSPRLGSDEQYF. DNA of the CDR3: TGTGCCAGCAGCCCACGACTTGGGTCGGACGAGCAGTACTTC.

The CDR3 nucleotides are TGTGCCAGCAGGTCCCAACTAGCGGGGGCCCAAGAGACCCAGTACTTC. Translated: CASRSQLAGAQETQYF. The V and J genes are TRBV5-4 and TRBJ2-5; 11 bases map to TRBD2. CDR1 SGHNT and CDR2 YYREEE come from the germline V gene (reference sequence). Losses at the gene ends were 5 bases for V and 1 base for J; bases not matched to a gene: 7. This CDR3 spans 16 amino acids.

The DNA of the CDR3 is TGTGCCAGCAGTGAAGACAGGATTACTAACTATGGCTACACCTTC. Amino acids: CASSEDRITNYGYTF. This chain links TRBV2 with TRBJ1-2; D might be TRBD1 (5 bases). The CDR3 totals 15 residues. Trimming removed 1 base from V and 0 bases from J, with 9 bases in between. The germline V gene has CDR1 SNHLY and CDR2 FYNNEI. The entire variable domain, with the rest obtained from reference TRBV2 and TRBJ1-2, is as follows: EPEVTQTPSHQVTQMGQEVILRCVPISNHLYFYWYRQILGQKVEFLVSFYNNEISEKSEIFDDQFSVERPDGSNFTLKIRSTKLEDSAMYFCASSEDRITNYGYTFGSGTRLTVV.

The chain links TRBV3-1 (or the pseudogene TRBV3-2) to TRBJ2-6; 11 bases are shared with TRBD2. The CDR3 is 18 residues long. V shed 3 bases and J 1 base; nucleotides not matched to a gene: 5. Germline values: CDR1 LGHDT, CDR2 YNNKEL (reference sequence). This CDR3 is CASSHLAGGLSGANVLTF. The DNA for the CDR3 is TGTGCCAGCAGCCACTTAGCGGGGGGGCTATCTGGGGCCAACGTCCTGACTTTC.

This chain connects TRBV5-1 to TRBJ1-2; TRBD1 is a possible D gene (5 bases). CDR1 and CDR2 (germline): SGHRS, YFSETQ. Deletions cut 4 bases from V and 2 bases from J, with 12 bases between. CDR3 length: 14 amino acids. CDR3 protein: CASSPVGGNYGYTF. The CDR3 DNA follows: TGCGCCAGCAGCCCCGTTGGGGGGAACTATGGCTACACCTTC.

J is TRBJ2-7 and V is TRBV6-6, with 8 bases identical to TRBD1. This CDR3 comprises 14 residues. The germline V gene encodes CDR1 MNHNY and CDR2 SVGAGI (reference sequence). V shed 8 bases, J shed 5 bases, and the junction held 11 bases outside the gene matches. For the CDR3, the DNA is TGTGCCAGCTCTGGCGGACAGGGATTCCACGAGCAGTACTTC. Translating it yields CASSGGQGFHEQYF.